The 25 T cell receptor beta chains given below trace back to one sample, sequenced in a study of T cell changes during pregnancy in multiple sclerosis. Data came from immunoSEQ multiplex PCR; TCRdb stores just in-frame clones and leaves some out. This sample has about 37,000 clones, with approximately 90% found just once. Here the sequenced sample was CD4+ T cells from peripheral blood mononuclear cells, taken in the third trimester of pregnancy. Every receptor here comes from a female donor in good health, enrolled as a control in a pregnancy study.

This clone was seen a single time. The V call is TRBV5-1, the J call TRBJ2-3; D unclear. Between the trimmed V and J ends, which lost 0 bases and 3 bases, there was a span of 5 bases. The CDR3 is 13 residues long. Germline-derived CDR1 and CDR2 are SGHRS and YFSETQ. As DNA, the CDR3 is TGCGCCAGCAGCTTGGCCTATACAGATACGCAGTATTTT. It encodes CASSLAYTDTQYF.

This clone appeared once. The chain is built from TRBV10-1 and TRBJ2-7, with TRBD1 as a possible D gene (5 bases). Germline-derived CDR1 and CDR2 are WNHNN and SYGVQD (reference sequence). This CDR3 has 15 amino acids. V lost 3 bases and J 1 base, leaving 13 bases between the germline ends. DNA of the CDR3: TGCGCCAGCAGTGACTTCAGCTCAGGGTCCTACGAGCAGTACTTC. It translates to CASSDFSSGSYEQYF.

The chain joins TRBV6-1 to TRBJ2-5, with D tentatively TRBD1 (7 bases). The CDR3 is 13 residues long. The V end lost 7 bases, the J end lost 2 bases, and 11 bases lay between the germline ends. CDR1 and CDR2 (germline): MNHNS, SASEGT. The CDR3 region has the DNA TGTGCCAGCAATCCAGGGGGGCAAGAGACCCAGTACTTC. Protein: CASNPGGQETQYF.

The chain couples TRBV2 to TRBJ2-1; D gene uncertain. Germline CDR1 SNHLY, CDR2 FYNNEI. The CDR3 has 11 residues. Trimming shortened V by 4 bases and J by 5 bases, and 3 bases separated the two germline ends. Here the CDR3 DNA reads TGTGCCAGCAGTGGCGACAATGAGCAGTTCTTC. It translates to CASSGDNEQFF.

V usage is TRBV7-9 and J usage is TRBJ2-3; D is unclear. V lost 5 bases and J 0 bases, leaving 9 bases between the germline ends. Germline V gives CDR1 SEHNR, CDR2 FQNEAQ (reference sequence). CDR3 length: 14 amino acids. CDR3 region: CASSLSTSTDTQYF. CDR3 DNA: TGTGCCAGCAGCCTGTCCACAAGCACAGATACGCAGTATTTT.

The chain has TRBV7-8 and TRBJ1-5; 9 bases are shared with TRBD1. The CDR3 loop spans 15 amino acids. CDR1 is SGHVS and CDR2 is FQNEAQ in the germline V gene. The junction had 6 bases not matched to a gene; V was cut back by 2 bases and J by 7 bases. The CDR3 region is CASSLLTGGYQPQHF. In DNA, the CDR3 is TGTGCCAGCAGCTTATTGACAGGGGGATACCAGCCCCAGCATTTT.

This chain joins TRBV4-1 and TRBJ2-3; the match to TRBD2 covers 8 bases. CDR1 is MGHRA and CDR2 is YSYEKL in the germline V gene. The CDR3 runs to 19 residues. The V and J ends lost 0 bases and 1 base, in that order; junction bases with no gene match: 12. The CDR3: CASSQETPPGAGGTDTQYF. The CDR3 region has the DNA TGCGCCAGCAGCCAAGAGACTCCCCCTGGAGCGGGAGGCACAGATACGCAGTATTTT.

CDR3 sequence: CASRRTGNTGELFF. The DNA for the CDR3 is TGTGCCAGCAGAAGAACGGGGAACACCGGGGAGCTGTTTTTT. This chain connects TRBV11-2 to TRBJ2-2, with unresolved D. There are 14 residues in the CDR3. Germline assignment: CDR1 SGHAT and CDR2 FQNNGV. V was pared by 6 bases and J by 1 base, with 9 bases between.

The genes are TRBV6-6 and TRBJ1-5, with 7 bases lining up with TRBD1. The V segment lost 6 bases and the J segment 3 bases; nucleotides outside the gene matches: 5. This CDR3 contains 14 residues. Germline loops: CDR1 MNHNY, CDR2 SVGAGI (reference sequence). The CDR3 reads CASRAGTDNQPQHF. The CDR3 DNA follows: TGTGCCAGCAGAGCCGGGACAGACAATCAGCCCCAGCATTTT.

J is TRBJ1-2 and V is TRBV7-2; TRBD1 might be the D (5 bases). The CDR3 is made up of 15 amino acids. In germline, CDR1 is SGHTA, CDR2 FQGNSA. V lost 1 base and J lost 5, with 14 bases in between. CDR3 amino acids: CASSLGQHGGYGYTF. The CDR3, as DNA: TGTGCCAGCAGCTTAGGACAGCACGGGGGGTATGGCTACACCTTC.

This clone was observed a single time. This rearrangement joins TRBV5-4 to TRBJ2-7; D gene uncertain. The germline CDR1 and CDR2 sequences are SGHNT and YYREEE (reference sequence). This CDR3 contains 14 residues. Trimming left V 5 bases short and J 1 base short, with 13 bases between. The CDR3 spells CASRGDLRSYEQYF. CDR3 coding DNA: TGTGCCAGCAGAGGCGACTTGAGATCCTACGAGCAGTACTTC.

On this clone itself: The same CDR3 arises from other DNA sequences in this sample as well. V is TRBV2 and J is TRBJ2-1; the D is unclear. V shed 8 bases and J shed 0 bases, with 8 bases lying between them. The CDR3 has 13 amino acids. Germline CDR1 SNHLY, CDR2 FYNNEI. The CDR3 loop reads CASSRSSYNEQFF. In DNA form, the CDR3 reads TGTGCCAGCTCGCGTAGCTCCTACAATGAGCAGTTCTTC.

CDR3 amino acids: CASRLQGPYEQYF. The CDR3 coding sequence is TGTGCCAGCAGATTACAGGGCCCCTACGAGCAGTACTTC. This chain joins TRBV7-3 and TRBJ2-7, with TRBD1 as a possible D gene (6 bases). The V gene's germline CDR1 is SGHTA and CDR2 FQGTGA. The ends were cut back, 6 bases at V and 2 bases at J, with 11 bases in the middle. This CDR3 is built from 13 residues. The complete variable domain, with remaining parts taken from reference TRBV7-3 and TRBJ2-7, reads GAGVSQTPSNKVTEKGKYVELRCDPISGHTALYWYRQSLGQGPEFLIYFQGTGAADDSGLPNDRFFAVRPEGSVSTLKIQRTERGDSAVYLCASRLQGPYEQYFGPGTRLTVT.

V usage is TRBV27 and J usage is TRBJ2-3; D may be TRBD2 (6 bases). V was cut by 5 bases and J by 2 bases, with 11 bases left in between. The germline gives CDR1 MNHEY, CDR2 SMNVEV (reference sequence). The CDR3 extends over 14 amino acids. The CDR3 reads CASSTSRNTDTQYF. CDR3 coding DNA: TGTGCCAGCAGTACTAGCAGAAACACAGATACGCAGTATTTT.

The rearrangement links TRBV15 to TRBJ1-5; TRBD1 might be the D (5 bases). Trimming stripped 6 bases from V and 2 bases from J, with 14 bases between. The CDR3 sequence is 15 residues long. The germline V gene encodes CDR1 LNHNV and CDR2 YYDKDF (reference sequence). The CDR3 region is CATRDGGRGNQPQHF. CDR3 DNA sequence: TGTGCCACCAGGGACGGGGGAAGAGGCAATCAGCCCCAGCATTTT.

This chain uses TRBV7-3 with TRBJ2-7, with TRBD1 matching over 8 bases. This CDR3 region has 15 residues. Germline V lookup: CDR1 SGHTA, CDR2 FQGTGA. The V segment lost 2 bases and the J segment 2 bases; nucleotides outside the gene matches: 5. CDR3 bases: TGTGCCAGCAGCTTAGTAGCAGGGGGCGCCTACGAGCAGTACTTC. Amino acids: CASSLVAGGAYEQYF.

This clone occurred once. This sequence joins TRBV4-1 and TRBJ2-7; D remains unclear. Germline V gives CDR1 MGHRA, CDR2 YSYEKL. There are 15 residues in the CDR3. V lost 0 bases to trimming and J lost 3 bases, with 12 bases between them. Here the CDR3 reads CASSQEAGIIYEQYF. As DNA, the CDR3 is TGCGCCAGCAGCCAAGAGGCTGGTATTATCTACGAGCAGTACTTC.

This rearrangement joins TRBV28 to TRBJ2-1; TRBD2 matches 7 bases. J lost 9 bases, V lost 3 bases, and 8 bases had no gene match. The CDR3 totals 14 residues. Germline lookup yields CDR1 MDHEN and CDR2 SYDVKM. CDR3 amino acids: CASSLAGERGEQFF. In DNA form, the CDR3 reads TGTGCCAGCAGTTTGGCGGGAGAGCGGGGTGAGCAGTTCTTC.

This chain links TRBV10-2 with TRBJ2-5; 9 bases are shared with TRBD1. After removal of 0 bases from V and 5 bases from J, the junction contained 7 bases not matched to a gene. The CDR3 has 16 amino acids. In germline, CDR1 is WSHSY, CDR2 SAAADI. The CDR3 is CASSESGTGRRETQYF. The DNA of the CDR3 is TGCGCCAGCAGTGAGTCGGGGACAGGGAGGCGGGAGACCCAGTACTTC.

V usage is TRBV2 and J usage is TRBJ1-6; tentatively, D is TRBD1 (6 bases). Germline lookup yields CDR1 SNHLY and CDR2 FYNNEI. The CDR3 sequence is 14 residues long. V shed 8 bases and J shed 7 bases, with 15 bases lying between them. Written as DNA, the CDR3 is TGTGCCAGCCGCCTAGGCAGGGGAAATTCACCCCTCCACTTT. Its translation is CASRLGRGNSPLHF.

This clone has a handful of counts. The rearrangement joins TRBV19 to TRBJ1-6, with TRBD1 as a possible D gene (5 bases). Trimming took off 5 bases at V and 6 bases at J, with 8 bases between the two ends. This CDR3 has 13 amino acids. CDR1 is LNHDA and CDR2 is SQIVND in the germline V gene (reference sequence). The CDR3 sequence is CASSAGPNSPLHF. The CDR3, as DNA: TGTGCCAGTAGTGCAGGGCCTAATTCACCCCTCCACTTT.

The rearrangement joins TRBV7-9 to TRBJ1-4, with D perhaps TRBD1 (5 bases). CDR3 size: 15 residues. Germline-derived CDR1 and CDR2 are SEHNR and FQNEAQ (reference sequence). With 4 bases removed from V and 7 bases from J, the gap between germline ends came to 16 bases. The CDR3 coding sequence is TGTGCCAGCAGCTGGGGAGGGGTTAGGAGTGAAAAACTGTTTTTT. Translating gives CASSWGGVRSEKLFF.

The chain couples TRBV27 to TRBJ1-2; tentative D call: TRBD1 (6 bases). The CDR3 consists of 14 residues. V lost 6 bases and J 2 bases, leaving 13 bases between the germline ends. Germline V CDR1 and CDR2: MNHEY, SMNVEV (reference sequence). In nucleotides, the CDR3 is TGTGCCAGCAGACAACAGGGTAGGAACTATGGCTACACCTTC. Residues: CASRQQGRNYGYTF.

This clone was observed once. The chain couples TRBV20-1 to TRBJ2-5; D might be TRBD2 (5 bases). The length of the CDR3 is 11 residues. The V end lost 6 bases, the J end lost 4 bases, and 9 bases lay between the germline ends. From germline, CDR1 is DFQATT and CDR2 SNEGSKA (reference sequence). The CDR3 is CSANRGETQYF. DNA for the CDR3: TGCAGTGCCAACCGGGGAGAGACCCAGTACTTC.

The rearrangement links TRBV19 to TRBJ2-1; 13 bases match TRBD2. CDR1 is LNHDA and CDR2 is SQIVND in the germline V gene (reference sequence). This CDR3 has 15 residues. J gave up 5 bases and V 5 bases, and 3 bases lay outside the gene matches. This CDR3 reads CASSPGTSGNNEQFF. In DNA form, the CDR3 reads TGTGCCAGTAGTCCAGGGACTAGCGGGAACAATGAGCAGTTCTTC.